This passage covers 13 T cell receptor beta chains from one sample sequenced in a study of identical twins. TCRdb reprocessed the 5' RACE reads with MiXCR, giving one entry per CDR3 protein. This sample has some 1,700,000 distinct CDR3 sequences, with less than 40% found just once. Sequenced sample: cord blood. The receptors come from a newborn girl in good health.

The chain couples TRBV2 to TRBJ1-5, with TRBD1 as a possible D gene (5 bases). This CDR3 has 17 residues. Looked up from germline, CDR1 is SNHLY and CDR2 is FYNNEI. V dropped 8 bases and J dropped 0 bases, with 20 bases sitting between them. The DNA for the CDR3 is TGTGCCAGCGGTCTCTTCCGGGACTTCTATAGCAATCAGCCCCAGCATTTT. This gives the protein CASGLFRDFYSNQPQHF.

A note on this clonotype: Germline is not matched at one junction end, which may reflect a read error. The genes are TRBV5-1 and TRBJ1-5, with 10 nucleotides matching TRBD1. The germline V gene encodes CDR1 SGHRS and CDR2 YFSETQ. The CDR3 has 15 amino acids. The CDR3 sequence: CACSLGTGGNQPQHF. CDR3 nucleotide sequence: TGCGCCTGCAGCTTAGGGACAGGGGGCAATCAGCCCCAGCATTTT.

This clonotype has only a few counts. The chain employs TRBV12-5 and TRBJ2-2; 14 positions agree with TRBD2. CDR3 length: 18 residues. Trimming at V came to 6 bases and at J to 0 bases, leaving 6 bases not matched to a gene. Germline V gene lookup returns CDR1 LGHNT and CDR2 FRNRAP. The CDR3 nucleotides read TGTGCTAGTGGGGCGACTAGCGGGAGGGCTGCGAACACCGGGGAGCTGTTTTTT. Encoded protein: CASGATSGRAANTGELFF.

In its sample, this clonotype was seen a few times. The chain couples TRBV6-1 to TRBJ1-5, with D unclear. CDR1 and CDR2 from the germline V gene are MNHNS and SASEGT. Between the trimmed V and J ends, which lost 3 bases and 7 bases, there was a span of 7 bases. The CDR3 length is 12 residues. The CDR3 nucleotides are TGTGCCAGCAGTGACCTCCGGCAGCCCCAGCATTTT. This gives the protein CASSDLRQPQHF.

This clonotype was picked up a small number of times. The J gene is TRBJ2-7, the V gene TRBV11-2, with D possibly TRBD2 on 6 matching bases. Germline V gives CDR1 SGHAT, CDR2 FQNNGV. The CDR3 has 16 residues. Trimming shortened V by 4 bases and J by 5 bases, and 21 bases separated the two germline ends. CDR3 residues: CASSSLADTGLHEQYF. The CDR3 region has the DNA TGTGCCAGCAGCTCCCTGGCCGACACGGGACTTCACGAGCAGTACTTC.

The table lists this clonotype with many counts. V usage is TRBV5-1 and J usage is TRBJ2-3; 10 bases align to TRBD2. The CDR3 contains 16 residues. CDR1 and CDR2 (germline): SGHRS, YFSETQ. With V trimmed by 0 bases and J by 3 bases, 4 bases remained unmatched. In DNA form, the CDR3 reads TGCGCCAGCAGCTTGGGGTCTAGCGGGGGTACAGATACGCAGTATTTT. It is translated as CASSLGSSGGTDTQYF.

V is TRBV20-1 and J is TRBJ2-2, with TRBD2 as a possible D gene (5 bases). Germline V gene data show CDR1 as DFQATT and CDR2 as SNEGSKA (reference sequence). V was trimmed by 6 bases and J by 5 bases, leaving 16 bases between them. The CDR3 spans 14 residues. CDR3 sequence (DNA): TGCAGTGCCAGGACGGGGAAGATAACCGGGGAGCTGTTTTTT. This translates into CSARTGKITGELFF.

Only a few counts were recorded for this clonotype. This chain links TRBV6-2 or TRBV6-3 with TRBJ1-5, with a tentative D call TRBD1 (6 bases). The CDR3 covers 14 residues. The V end was cut by 4 bases, the J end by 6 bases, with 13 bases between. Germline CDR1 MNHEY, CDR2 SVGEGT. The CDR3 region is CASSFRGSGQPQHF. DNA for the CDR3: TGTGCCAGCAGTTTCAGGGGCTCCGGTCAGCCCCAGCATTTT.

The chain employs TRBV7-9 and TRBJ2-5; D could derive from TRBD1 or TRBD2 (5 bases each). The CDR3 is 13 amino acids. V dropped 4 bases and J dropped 11 bases, with 17 bases sitting between them. Germline CDR1 reads SEHNR; CDR2 reads FQNEAQ (reference sequence). Written as DNA, the CDR3 is TGTGCCAGCAGCTCTCAGGTTGTAGAGGGGCAGTACTTC. Residues: CASSSQVVEGQYF.

This chain connects TRBV27 to TRBJ2-3, with 10 bases that match TRBD2. CDR3 length equals 16 residues. CDR1 is MNHEY, CDR2 SMNVEV, per germline (reference sequence). After removal of 7 bases from V and 3 bases from J, the junction contained 10 bases not matched to a gene. Here the CDR3 DNA reads TGTGCCAGCACCACTAGGGTAGCGGGAGGTACAGATACGCAGTATTTT. Protein product: CASTTRVAGGTDTQYF.

The chain employs TRBV5-1 and TRBJ2-7; D remains unclear. Germline assignment: CDR1 SGHRS and CDR2 YFSETQ. This CDR3 has 15 amino acids. Trimming cost V 0 bases and J 6 bases, with 16 bases left between them. For the CDR3, the DNA is TGCGCCAGCAGCTTGGGATCGGCGCTGGGTTCCGAGCAGTACTTC. This gives the protein CASSLGSALGSEQYF.

The J gene is TRBJ2-1, the V gene TRBV14, with D possibly TRBD1 on 5 matching bases. The CDR3 consists of 18 residues. Germline V gene sequence: CDR1 SGHDN, CDR2 FVKESK. Trimming cost V 3 bases and J 0 bases, with 18 bases left between them. Written as DNA, the CDR3 is TGTGCCAGCAGCCATCCGGTAGGGGCTATGAGCTCCTACAATGAGCAGTTCTTC. As protein: CASSHPVGAMSSYNEQFF. Full variable domain (remainder filled in from reference TRBV14 and TRBJ2-1): EAGVTQFPSHSVIEKGQTVTLRCDPISGHDNLYWYRRVMGKEIKFLLHFVKESKQDESGMPNNRFLAERTGGTYSTLKVQPAELEDSGVYFCASSHPVGAMSSYNEQFFGPGTRLTVL.

This rearrangement joins TRBV5-1 to TRBJ1-1, with 9 bases matching TRBD1. Germline V gives CDR1 SGHRS, CDR2 YFSETQ. J was trimmed by 5 bases and V by 2 bases; bases with no gene match: 7. CDR3 length: 15 amino acids. The CDR3 here is CASSFNLQGATEAFF. As DNA, the CDR3 is TGCGCCAGCAGCTTTAATCTACAGGGGGCGACTGAAGCTTTCTTT. Drawing the rest from reference TRBV5-1 and TRBJ1-1, the complete variable domain is KAGVTQTPRYLIKTRGQQVTLSCSPISGHRSVSWYQQTPGQGLQFLFEYFSETQRNKGNFPGRFSGRQFSNSRSEMNVSTLELGDSALYLCASSFNLQGATEAFFGQGTRLTVV.